This TCR beta chain was obtained from a study of OX40 agonist ivuxolimab in advanced cancers. Looking at the study overall: Three patients had partial responses: one hepatocellular carcinoma, two cutaneous melanoma.

Germline CDR1 MNHEY, CDR2 SMNVEV (reference sequence). The V and J ends lost 3 bases and 5 bases, in that order; junction bases with no gene match: 3. The CDR3 covers 14 residues. Generated by immunoSEQ multiplex PCR, the TCRdb table keeps only in-frame clones and is missing some. The sample gives 76,000 or so clones, about 89% of which show up once; about an eighth is in the top ten. V gene TRBV27 combines with J gene TRBJ2-7; TRBD2 aligns across 11 bases. The specimen was CD4+ or CD8+ T cells sorted from blood, collected in a trial of the OX40 agonist ivuxolimab. The receptor was derived from an adult with an advanced solid tumor such as melanoma, head and neck, liver or kidney cancer. The CDR3 region has the DNA TGTGCCAGCAGTTTTAGCGGGAGGGGGAACGAGCAGTACTTC. Translated: CASSFSGRGNEQYF.